The 2 T cell receptor beta chains in this list originate from one sample, sequenced in a study of cytomegalovirus exposure and HLA in healthy donors. PCR primers comprised 60 Vbeta and 13 Jbeta primers. The method was immunoSEQ multiplex PCR; TCRdb's version includes in-frame clones alone and lacks a portion of them. The data show roughly 200,000 clones, roughly 80% seen once. Input material: PBMCs. The origin of the receptors is a woman aged 40-49 years in good health and CMV-seronegative.

The chain carries TRBV2 and TRBJ2-5; a weak D match, TRBD2 (5 bases). Trimming stripped 3 bases from V and 5 bases from J, with 13 bases between. Germline assignment: CDR1 SNHLY and CDR2 FYNNEI. The CDR3 spans 14 residues. CDR3 loop: CASSDDWRWETQYF. CDR3 bases: TGTGCCAGCAGTGATGATTGGAGGTGGGAGACCCAGTACTTC. Full variable domain (rest looked up from reference TRBV2 and TRBJ2-5): EPEVTQTPSHQVTQMGQEVILRCVPISNHLYFYWYRQILGQKVEFLVSFYNNEISEKSEIFDDQFSVERPDGSNFTLKIRSTKLEDSAMYFCASSDDWRWETQYFGPGTRLLVL.

The gene calls are TRBV30 and TRBJ2-7; weak D call: TRBD2 (5 bases). The CDR3 runs 13 residues. Trimming took 7 bases from V and 0 from J, leaving 13 bases between them. The germline V gene has CDR1 GTSNPN and CDR2 SVGIG (reference sequence). CDR3 sequence reads: CASMQRSSYEQYF. The CDR3 bases are TGTGCCTCCATGCAGCGGAGCTCCTACGAGCAGTACTTC.